Given below is one TCR beta chain in context. No antigen is known for it. This sample is drawn from a study of T cell repertoires in cytomegalovirus infection. Whole-study context: Public TCR beta signature analysis indicated the presence of both CMV infection and matching HLA type. General study findings and limits: There were carriers of CMV plus the relevant HLA, and cumulative public TCR beta family frequency identified them. In two of eight donors, the top clonotype was HLA-C-restricted CMV-specific.

Looked up from germline, CDR1 is KGHDR and CDR2 is SFDVKD. CDR3 length equals 16 residues. V lost 3 bases and J lost 4, with 15 bases in between. Using its own MiXCR run on the reads, TCRdb lists one record per CDR3 protein. The data show approximately 320,000 distinct CDR3 sequences, approximately 9.5% seen once. The clonotype was recovered from a human donor in good health (CMV status not recorded). Some clones in this sample may be carry-over from other donors' samples. The chain joins TRBV24-1 to TRBJ2-1; a weak D match, TRBD2 (6 bases). Sequencing was done on a sample of PBMCs. CDR3 bases: TGTGCCACCAGTGATGGGCGCCGGGGGTTTTACAATGAGCAGTTCTTC. Protein sequence: CATSDGRRGFYNEQFF.